This note documents a single T cell receptor (beta chain) sequence. Its target is unknown. The CDR3 runs 16 residues. Germline assignment: CDR1 SGHAT and CDR2 FQNNGV. V lost 3 bases and J 4 bases, leaving 17 bases between the germline ends. TCRdb passed the RT-PCR reads through MiXCR, listing each CDR3 protein once. The sample includes about 310,000 distinct CDR3 sequences, 20% to 25% of them seen just once. This sample stems from a study of response to subunit inactivated influenza vaccine. General study results and limits: Authors proposed each seasonal influenza vaccination draws in few new T cells.

The V call is TRBV11-2, the J call TRBJ2-3; D is undetermined. The clonotype comes from a man aged 45-69 years who received an inactivated influenza vaccine. This sample comprised PBMCs from blood, obtained less than 22 months after vaccination. CDR3 loop: CASSFLLDGSADTQYF. The CDR3 bases are TGTGCCAGCAGCTTCCTTTTGGACGGCTCGGCAGATACGCAGTATTTT.